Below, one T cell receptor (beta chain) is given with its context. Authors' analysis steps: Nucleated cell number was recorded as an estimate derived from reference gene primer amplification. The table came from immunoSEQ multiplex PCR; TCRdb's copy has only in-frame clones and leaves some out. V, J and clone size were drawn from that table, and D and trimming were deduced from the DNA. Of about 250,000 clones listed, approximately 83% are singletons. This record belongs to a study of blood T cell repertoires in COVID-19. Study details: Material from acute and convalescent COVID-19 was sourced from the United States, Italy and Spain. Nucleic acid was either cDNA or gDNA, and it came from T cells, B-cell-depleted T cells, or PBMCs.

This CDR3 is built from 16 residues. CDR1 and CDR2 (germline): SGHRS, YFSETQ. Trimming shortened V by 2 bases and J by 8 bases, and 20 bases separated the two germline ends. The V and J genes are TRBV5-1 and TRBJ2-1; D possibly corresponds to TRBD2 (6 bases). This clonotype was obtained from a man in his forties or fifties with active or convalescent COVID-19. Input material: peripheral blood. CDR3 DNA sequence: TGCGCCAGCAGCTTTTACGGAGGGTTGGTACAGGATGAGCAGTTCTTC. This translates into CASSFYGGLVQDEQFF.